This TCR beta chain came from a study of cytomegalovirus exposure and HLA in healthy donors. Study outcomes and limitations: In a later analysis, at a false discovery rate of 0.05, about 15,000 TCR beta sequences were associated with HLA alleles.

Trimming cost V 1 base and J 1 base, with 7 bases left between them. Germline V gives CDR1 SNHLY, CDR2 FYNNEI. CDR3 size: 14 residues. As regards this clone: Antigen unknown.

Primers included in the PCR were 60 Vbeta and 13 Jbeta primers. Sequenced by immunoSEQ multiplex PCR; TCRdb stores in-frame clones only, minus some. The repertoire holds 80,000 to 95,000 clones, 75% to 80% seen once, with roughly 5.5% in the top ten. Sequenced input: PBMCs. The J gene is TRBJ1-1, the V gene TRBV2; D is unresolved. The TCR sequence derives from a female donor in good health and CMV-seronegative. CDR3 residues: CASSEGIGNTEAFF. The CDR3 DNA is TGTGCCAGCAGTGAAGGAATCGGGAACACTGAAGCTTTCTTT.